Given below is one T cell receptor (beta chain) in context. Looked up from germline, CDR1 is MNHEY and CDR2 is SMNVEV (reference sequence). Trimming removed 6 bases at V and 5 bases at J, with 10 bases between. The CDR3 has 13 amino acids. TCRdb's table, derived via immunoSEQ multiplex PCR, lists solely in-frame clones and lacks some. Here the sample spans 92,000 or so clones, about nine tenths being singletons. The data derive from a study of OX40 agonist ivuxolimab in advanced cancers. Here the sequenced sample was CD4+ or CD8+ T cells sorted from blood, taken in a trial of the OX40 agonist ivuxolimab. The rearrangement links TRBV27 to TRBJ2-2; tentatively, D is TRBD1 (5 bases). The origin of this receptor is an adult with an advanced solid tumor such as melanoma, head and neck, liver or kidney cancer. The CDR3 loop reads CASRGRWTGELFF. The CDR3 nucleotides are TGTGCCAGCAGGGGGCGATGGACCGGGGAGCTGTTTTTT.